These T cell receptor beta chains were read from a single sample in a study of cytomegalovirus exposure and HLA in healthy donors. Method: immunoSEQ multiplex PCR; TCRdb's copy keeps in-frame clones and lacks some. There are roughly 190,000 clones in the sample; around 80% occur only once, and around 2% lies in the top ten. Specimen: PBMCs. All receptors come from a man younger than 35 in good health and CMV-seronegative. CDR3s include the opening cysteine and the closing phenylalanine or tryptophan. The order of the fields is D gene, clone size, J gene, V gene, CDR3 DNA, CDR3 protein. The D gene is left open where the match is weak. Clone size appears in some rows only: once, few, many, or a class for an expanded clone.

TRBD1,.,TRBJ2-7,TRBV4-3,TGCGCCAGCAGCCAAGATCTCTTAAGGACAGGGGTAACCTACGAGCAGTACTTC,CASSQDLLRTGVTYEQYF
TRBD2,.,TRBJ2-2,TRBV5-1,TGCGCCAGCAGCTTGGAACTAGCGGGGGGACTCGGGGAGCTGTTTTTT,CASSLELAGGLGELFF
TRBD1,.,TRBJ1-1,TRBV7-2,TGTGCCAGCAGCTTAGCATCGACAGGGGGGAAAGCTTTCTTT,CASSLASTGGKAFF
TRBD1,.,TRBJ2-1,TRBV2,TGTGCCAGCTCCAAACCCCGGACAGGGATATTTAGCTCCTACAATGAGCAGTTCTTC,CASSKPRTGIFSSYNEQFF
.,.,TRBJ1-2,TRBV14,TGTGCCAGCAGCCAAGATCCCGGGGGTTATGGCTACACCTTC,CASSQDPGGYGYTF
TRBD1,few,TRBJ1-5,TRBV19,TGTGCCAGTACCCCGACAGGGTCTAATCAGCCCCAGCATTTT,CASTPTGSNQPQHF
TRBD1,.,TRBJ1-2,TRBV10-3,TGTGCCATCAGGGGGGACAGCATCTATGGCTACACCTTC,CAIRGDSIYGYTF
.,few,TRBJ1-4,TRBV11-2,TGTGCCAGCAGCTCGAGCGAATATACATCAGCTAATGAAAAACTGTTTTTT,CASSSSEYTSANEKLFF
TRBD1,.,TRBJ1-5,TRBV12-5,TGTGCTAGTGGTTCCCCACCCGACAGGGAGAATAGCAATCAGCCCCAGCATTTT,CASGSPPDRENSNQPQHF
TRBD2,once,TRBJ2-3,TRBV13,TGTGCCAGCAGCTTAGTCTCGGGGGAGGGAGATACGCAGTATTTT,CASSLVSGEGDTQYF
TRBD1,.,TRBJ2-7,TRBV25-1,TGTGCCAGCAGTGGGGGACAGGTTTACTACGAGCAGTACTTC,CASSGGQVYYEQYF
.,few,TRBJ2-1,TRBV10-3,TGTGCCATCAGTGAGCCCGCTGCGAGGAGGGATATATTCAATGAGCAGTTCTTC,CAISEPAARRDIFNEQFF
.,.,TRBJ1-6,TRBV4-3,TGCGCCAGCAGCCAAGCACTGGGCCCAGCACATAATTCACCCCTCCACTTT,CASSQALGPAHNSPLHF
TRBD1,once,TRBJ1-1,TRBV19,TGTGCCAGTAGTATTACCGGGACAGGCCGGTCTGAAGCTTTCTTT,CASSITGTGRSEAFF
TRBD1,.,TRBJ2-7,TRBV7-9,TGTGCCAGCAGCTTTAGGGGGCTCGAGCAGTACTTC,CASSFRGLEQYF
.,.,TRBJ1-2,TRBV4-3,TGCGCCAGCAGCCAAGCTGGGGACACCTATGGCTACACCTTC,CASSQAGDTYGYTF
.,.,TRBJ2-5,TRBV13,TGTGCCAGCAGCTTGGGCCTTGCGGAGACCCAGTACTTC,CASSLGLAETQYF
TRBD1,.,TRBJ2-5,TRBV5-4,TGTGCCAGCAGCTCCGCTTCAGACAGGGCGCAAGAGACCCAGTACTTC,CASSSASDRAQETQYF
TRBD1,.,TRBJ1-2,TRBV6-5,TGTGCCAGCAGTCAAGAGACAGGGTATGGCTACACCTTC,CASSQETGYGYTF
TRBD2,.,TRBJ2-7,TRBV7-8,TGTGCCAGCAGCCCCCTTAGCGGGAGGATTTACGAGCAGTACTTC,CASSPLSGRIYEQYF
.,.,TRBJ1-5,TRBV6-1,TGTGCCAGCAGTGCGGTTATGGGCACTCAGCCCCAGCATTTT,CASSAVMGTQPQHF
TRBD1,.,TRBJ1-1,TRBV5-1,TGCGCCAGCATATCGACCAACGGAGACAGGGGCGATAACACTGAAGCTTTCTTT,CASISTNGDRGDNTEAFF
TRBD1,.,TRBJ1-4,TRBV10-2,TGCGCCAGCAGTACGGGACAGACAAATGAAAAACTGTTTTTT,CASSTGQTNEKLFF
.,.,TRBJ2-2,TRBV4-3,TGCGCCAGCAGCCAACATTCAGGGACCGGGGAGCTGTTTTTT,CASSQHSGTGELFF
TRBD2,.,TRBJ2-5,TRBV6-1,TGTGCCAGCCGATGGACGGGGGGGCAGGAGACCCAGTACTTC,CASRWTGGQETQYF
TRBD2,.,TRBJ2-5,TRBV5-4,TGTGCCAGCAGCACCTACGGGGCGGGGGGCCAAGAGACCCAGTACTTC,CASSTYGAGGQETQYF
.,.,TRBJ2-7,TRBV7-6,TGTGCCAGCAGCTTAAACGGCGGGGCCTCCTACGGGCAGTACTTC,CASSLNGGASYGQYF
.,.,TRBJ1-1,TRBV10-2,TGCGCCAGGAAGCTTCCGAACACTGAAGCTTTCTTT,CARKLPNTEAFF
.,.,TRBJ1-6,TRBV7-2,TGTGCCAGCAGTCCGACAGAAACCTCCTATAATTCACCCCTCCACTTT,CASSPTETSYNSPLHF